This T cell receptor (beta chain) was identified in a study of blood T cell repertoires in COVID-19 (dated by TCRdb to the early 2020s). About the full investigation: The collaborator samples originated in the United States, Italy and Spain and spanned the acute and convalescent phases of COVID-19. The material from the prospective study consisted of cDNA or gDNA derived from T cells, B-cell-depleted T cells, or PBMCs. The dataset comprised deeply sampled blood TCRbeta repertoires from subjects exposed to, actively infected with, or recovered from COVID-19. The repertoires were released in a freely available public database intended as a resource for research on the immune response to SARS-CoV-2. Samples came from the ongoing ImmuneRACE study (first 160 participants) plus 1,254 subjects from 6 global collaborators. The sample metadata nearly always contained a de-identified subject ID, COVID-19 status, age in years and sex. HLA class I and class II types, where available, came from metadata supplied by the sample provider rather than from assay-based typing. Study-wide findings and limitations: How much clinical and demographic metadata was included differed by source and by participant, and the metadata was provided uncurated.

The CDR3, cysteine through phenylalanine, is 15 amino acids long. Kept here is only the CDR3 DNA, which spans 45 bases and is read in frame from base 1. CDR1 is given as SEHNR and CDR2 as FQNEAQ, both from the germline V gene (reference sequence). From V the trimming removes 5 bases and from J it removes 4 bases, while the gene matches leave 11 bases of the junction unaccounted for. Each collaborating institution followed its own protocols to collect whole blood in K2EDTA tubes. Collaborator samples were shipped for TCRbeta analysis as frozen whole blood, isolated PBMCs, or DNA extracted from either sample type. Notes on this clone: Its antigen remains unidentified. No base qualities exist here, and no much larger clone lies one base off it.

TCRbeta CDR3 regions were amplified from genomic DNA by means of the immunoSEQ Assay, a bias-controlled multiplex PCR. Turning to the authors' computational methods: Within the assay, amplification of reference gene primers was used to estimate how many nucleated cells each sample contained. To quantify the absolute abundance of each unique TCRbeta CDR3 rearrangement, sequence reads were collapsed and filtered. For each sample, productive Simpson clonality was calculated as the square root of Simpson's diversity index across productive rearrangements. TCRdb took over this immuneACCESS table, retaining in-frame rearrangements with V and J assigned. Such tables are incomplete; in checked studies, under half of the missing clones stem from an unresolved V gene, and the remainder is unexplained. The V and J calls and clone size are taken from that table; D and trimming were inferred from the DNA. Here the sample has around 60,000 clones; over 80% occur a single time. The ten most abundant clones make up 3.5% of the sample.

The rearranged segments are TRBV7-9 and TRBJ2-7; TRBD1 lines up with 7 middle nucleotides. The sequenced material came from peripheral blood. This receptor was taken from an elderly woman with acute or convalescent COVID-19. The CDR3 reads CASSLGQAMGYEQYF. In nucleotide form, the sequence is TGTGCCAGCAGCCTCGGACAGGCCATGGGGTACGAGCAGTACTTC. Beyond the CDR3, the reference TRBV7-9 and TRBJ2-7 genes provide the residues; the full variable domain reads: DTGVSQNPRHKITKRGQNVTFRCDPISEHNRLYWYRQTLGQGPEFLTYFQNEAQLEKSRLLSDRFSAERPKGSFSTLEIQRTEQGDSAMYLCASSLGQAMGYEQYFGPGTRLTVT.